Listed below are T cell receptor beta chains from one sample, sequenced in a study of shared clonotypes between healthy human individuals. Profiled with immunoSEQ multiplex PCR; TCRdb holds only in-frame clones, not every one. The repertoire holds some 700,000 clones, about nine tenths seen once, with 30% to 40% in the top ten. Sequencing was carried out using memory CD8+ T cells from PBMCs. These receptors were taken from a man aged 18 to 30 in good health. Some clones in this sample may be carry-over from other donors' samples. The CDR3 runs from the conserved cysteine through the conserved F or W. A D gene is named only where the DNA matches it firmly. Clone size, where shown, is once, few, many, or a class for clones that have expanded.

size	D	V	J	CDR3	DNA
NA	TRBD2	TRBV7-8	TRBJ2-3	CATRLAVRTDTQYF	TGTGCCACCAGACTAGCGGTCCGCACAGATACGCAGTATTTT
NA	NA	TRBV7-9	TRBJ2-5	CASSPGPETQYF	TGTGCCAGCAGCCCTGGGCCAGAGACCCAGTACTTC
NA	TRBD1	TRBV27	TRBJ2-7	CASSVRTGGWYEQYF	TGTGCCAGCAGTGTACGGACAGGGGGCTGGTACGAGCAGTACTTC
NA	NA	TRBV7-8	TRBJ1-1	CASSLDLGLPNTEAFF	TGTGCCAGCAGCTTAGACTTGGGACTTCCGAACACTGAAGCTTTCTTT
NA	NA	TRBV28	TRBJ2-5	CASSPNRGRETQYF	TGTGCCAGCAGCCCCAATAGAGGGAGAGAGACCCAGTACTTC
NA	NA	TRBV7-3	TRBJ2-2	CASSPLVYGELFF	TGTGCCAGCAGCCCCCTGGTGTACGGGGAGCTGTTTTTT
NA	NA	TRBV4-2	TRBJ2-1	CASSQDPARSSYNEQFF	TGTGCCAGCAGCCAAGATCCTGCTAGAAGCTCCTACAATGAGCAGTTCTTC
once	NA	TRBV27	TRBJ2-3	CASIGGHSTDTQYF	TGTGCCAGTATCGGAGGACATAGCACAGATACGCAGTATTTT
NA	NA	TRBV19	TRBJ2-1	CASSIRFSYNEQFF	TGTGCCAGTAGTATCCGCTTCTCCTACAATGAGCAGTTCTTC
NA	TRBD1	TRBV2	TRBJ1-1	CASSTGASTEAFF	TGTGCCAGCAGCACAGGGGCGAGCACTGAAGCTTTCTTT
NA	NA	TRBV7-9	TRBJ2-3	CASSLDLTDPTDTQYF	TGTGCCAGCAGCTTAGATCTAACAGATCCAACAGATACGCAGTATTTT
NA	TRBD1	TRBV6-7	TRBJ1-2	CASSYSGQGNYGYTF	TGTGCCAGCAGTTACTCCGGACAGGGGAACTATGGCTACACCTTC
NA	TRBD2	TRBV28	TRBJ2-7	CASRLSGRASYEQYF	TGTGCCAGCAGACTCAGCGGGAGGGCCTCCTACGAGCAGTACTTC